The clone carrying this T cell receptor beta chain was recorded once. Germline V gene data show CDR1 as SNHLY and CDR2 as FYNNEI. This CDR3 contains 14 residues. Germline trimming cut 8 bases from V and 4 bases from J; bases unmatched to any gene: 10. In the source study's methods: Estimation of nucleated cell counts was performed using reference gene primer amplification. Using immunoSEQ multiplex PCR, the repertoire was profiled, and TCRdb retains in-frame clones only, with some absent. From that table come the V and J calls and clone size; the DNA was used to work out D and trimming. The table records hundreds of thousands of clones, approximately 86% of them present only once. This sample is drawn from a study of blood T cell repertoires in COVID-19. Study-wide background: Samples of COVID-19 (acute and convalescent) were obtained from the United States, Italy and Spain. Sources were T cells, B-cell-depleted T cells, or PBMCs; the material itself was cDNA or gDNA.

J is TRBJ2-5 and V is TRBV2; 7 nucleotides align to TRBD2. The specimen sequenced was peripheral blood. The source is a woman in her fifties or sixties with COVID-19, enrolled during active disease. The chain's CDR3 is CASDLVGEGETQYF. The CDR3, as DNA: TGTGCCAGCGACCTCGTGGGGGAGGGAGAGACCCAGTACTTC.